This TCR beta chain is drawn from a study of T cell repertoires in cytomegalovirus infection. Study context: CMV epitopes used comprised recently identified HLA-C-restricted ones and well-studied HLA-B-restricted ones. Indications of both CMV infection and matching HLA type were provided by public TCR beta signatures.

From the reads, TCRdb called clonotypes with MiXCR, one entry per CDR3 protein. The table has 800,000 to 950,000 distinct CDR3 sequences, about 33% seen once. Whole-study results and caveats: Summed public TCR beta family frequency identified CMV carriers bearing the relevant HLA. HLA-C-restricted CMV-specific TCR beta clonotypes prevailed in the ex vivo response.

The V segment lost 4 bases and the J segment 7 bases; nucleotides outside the gene matches: 22. This CDR3 spans 18 amino acids. From germline, CDR1 is SGDLS and CDR2 YYNGEE. A single count supports this clonotype. The antigen is unknown. The chain has TRBV9 and TRBJ2-7; TRBD1 matches 8 bases. Sequences were derived from cultured CD8+ T cells from PBMCs, sampled from culture after CMV antigen stimulation. This receptor was identified in a human donor in good health (CMV status not recorded). Some clones in this sample may be carry-over from other donors' samples. Here the CDR3 reads CASSTPGDRNHKKWEQYF. The CDR3 DNA reads TGTGCCAGCAGCACACCCGGGGACAGGAACCACAAAAAATGGGAGCAGTACTTC.